The 22 T cell receptor beta chains reported below all come from one sample, sequenced in a study of regulatory and conventional T cells in breast cancer. TCRdb ran MiXCR on the PCR reads and lists one entry per CDR3 protein. Here the sample spans around 15,000 distinct CDR3 sequences, around a third being singletons. Sequencing was carried out using conventional T cells from blood. The receptors stem from a female donor in good health.

Regarding this clonotype: This may stem from a read error, because a much larger clone lies one nucleotide away. As DNA, the CDR3 is TGTGCCAGCAGCGCATCCGGGGGGGGCCTACTCACCCACGAGCAGTACTTC. It is translated as CASSASGGGLLTHEQYF. V gene TRBV7-2 combines with J gene TRBJ2-7, with 8 bases fitting TRBD2. Germline V gene lookup returns CDR1 SGHTA and CDR2 FQGNSA. CDR3 length: 17 residues. The ends lost 5 bases at V and 5 bases at J; junction bases unmatched: 17.

This clonotype was detected only a few times. The chain has TRBV7-8 and TRBJ2-1; the D gene is possibly TRBD1 (5 bases). This CDR3 has 15 residues. V lost 5 bases and J lost 4, with 15 bases in between. Germline V lookup: CDR1 SGHVS, CDR2 FQNEAQ. The DNA for the CDR3 is TGTGCCAGCAGCCTGCAAGGGGCCTCTTACAATGAGCAGTTCTTC. This sequence encodes CASSLQGASYNEQFF.

This clonotype is categorized as medium-sized. This rearrangement joins TRBV19 to TRBJ2-3; D ambiguous. V dropped 6 bases and J dropped 3 bases, with 10 bases sitting between them. From germline, CDR1 is LNHDA and CDR2 SQIVND (reference sequence). This CDR3 has 13 residues. This CDR3 is CASRSLGTDTQYF. CDR3 DNA sequence: TGTGCCAGTAGGTCCTTAGGTACAGATACGCAGTATTTT.

This clonotype turned up a few times. The V call is TRBV28, the J call TRBJ1-2; 7 nucleotides agree with TRBD1. Losses at the gene ends were 8 bases for V and 6 bases for J; bases not matched to a gene: 6. This CDR3 spans 12 amino acids. The germline gives CDR1 MDHEN, CDR2 SYDVKM. The CDR3 region is CASRTGVNGYTF. The CDR3 DNA follows: TGTGCCAGCCGAACAGGGGTCAATGGCTACACCTTC.

Notes on this clonotype: One junction end disagrees with the germline gene, perhaps due to a read error. The rearrangement uses TRBV5-1 and TRBJ1-5, with D possibly matching TRBD1 (5 bases). CDR3 length: 14 residues. Germline CDR1 is SGHRS and CDR2 is YFSETQ. The CDR3 DNA reads as TGTGCCAGCAGCGCGGGGACGGAGTTTCAGCCCCAGCATTTT. Translating gives CASSAGTEFQPQHF.

The V call is TRBV20-1, the J call TRBJ2-1; D possibly corresponds to TRBD2 (5 bases). CDR1 and CDR2 from the germline V gene are DFQATT and SNEGSKA (reference sequence). V was cut by 1 base and J by 7 bases, with 8 bases left in between. This CDR3 has 12 amino acids. The chain's CDR3 is CSARGGENEQFF. CDR3 sequence (DNA): TGCAGTGCTAGAGGGGGAGAGAATGAGCAGTTCTTC.

This clonotype was picked up a small number of times. V usage is TRBV7-2 and J usage is TRBJ1-4; 8 bases align to TRBD1. Germline assignment: CDR1 SGHTA and CDR2 FQGNSA. There are 16 residues in the CDR3. The J segment lost 8 bases and the V segment lost 6 bases, leaving 14 bases of the junction unmatched. The CDR3 DNA reads TGTGCCAGCAGTCGAACCTTCGGGACAGGCAACGAAAAACTGTTTTTT. It specifies CASSRTFGTGNEKLFF.

The chain uses TRBV19 and TRBJ1-1, with 8 positions matching TRBD1. Germline CDR1 is LNHDA and CDR2 is SQIVND (reference sequence). V lost 4 bases, J lost 5 bases, and 6 bases stayed unmatched. This CDR3 contains 14 residues. The CDR3 sequence: CASSRDRRVTEAFF. In DNA form, the CDR3 reads TGTGCCAGTAGTAGGGACAGGAGGGTTACTGAAGCTTTCTTT.

On this clonotype itself: An end of the junction does not agree with germline; a read error may underlie this. The V call is TRBV7-2, the J call TRBJ2-1, with 9 bases identical to TRBD2. The CDR3 has 15 residues. The germline CDR1 and CDR2 sequences are SGHTA and FQGNSA. CDR3 sequence reads: CAGSQSSGTYNEQFF. DNA for the CDR3: TGTGCCGGCAGCCAATCTAGCGGGACCTACAATGAGCAGTTCTTC.

This chain uses TRBV7-2 with TRBJ2-5, with a tentative D call TRBD1 (6 bases). The germline CDR1 and CDR2 sequences are SGHTA and FQGNSA. This CDR3 region has 16 residues. Trimming took 5 bases from V and 5 from J, leaving 21 bases between them. The chain's CDR3 is CASSQGWDPIGETQYF. The CDR3 nucleotides read TGTGCCAGCAGCCAGGGGTGGGACCCGATCGGGGAGACCCAGTACTTC.

The V gene is TRBV24-1, the J gene TRBJ2-1; 10 positions match TRBD2. The germline V gene encodes CDR1 KGHDR and CDR2 SFDVKD. Trimming at V came to 2 bases and at J to 8 bases, leaving 14 bases not matched to a gene. The CDR3 contains 18 residues. The CDR3 nucleotides are TGTGCCACCAGTGATTCCGGACTAGCGGAGGGAAACCGCGATGAGCAGTTCTTC. Encoded protein: CATSDSGLAEGNRDEQFF.

The chain recombines TRBV7-2 with TRBJ2-7; D is ambiguous. CDR1 and CDR2 (germline): SGHTA, FQGNSA. CDR3 length equals 12 residues. Deletions cut 5 bases from V and 3 bases from J, with 8 bases between. CDR3 in DNA: TGTGCCAGCAGCCTCAGTGGCTACGAGCAGTACTTC. Its translation: CASSLSGYEQYF.

The chain carries TRBV4-1 and TRBJ2-4, with a weak D call TRBD2 (6 bases). V was cut by 0 bases and J by 8 bases, with 14 bases left in between. The CDR3 extends over 15 amino acids. CDR1 is MGHRA and CDR2 is YSYEKL in the germline V gene. CDR3 nucleotide sequence: TGCGCCAGCAGCCAAGATGGGGGGAGAATGGACATTCAGTACTTC. This translates into CASSQDGGRMDIQYF.

The V and J genes are TRBV18 and TRBJ1-2; 7 positions match TRBD1. The CDR3 consists of 13 residues. Germline CDR1 and CDR2: KGHSH and LQKENI. V shed 3 bases, J shed 3 bases, and the junction held 1 base outside the gene matches. This chain's CDR3 is CASSPTGDYGYTF. CDR3 bases: TGTGCCAGCTCACCTACAGGGGACTATGGCTACACCTTC. Full variable domain (outside the CDR3, taken from reference TRBV18 and TRBJ1-2): NAGVMQNPRHLVRRRGQEARLRCSPMKGHSHVYWYRQLPEEGLKFMVYLQKENIIDESGMPKERFSAEFPKEGPSILRIQQVVRGDSAAYFCASSPTGDYGYTFGSGTRLTVV.

By frequency in the sample, this clonotype is medium-sized. This rearrangement joins TRBV6-5 to TRBJ1-1; the D is unclear. The length of the CDR3 is 12 residues. The germline V gene has CDR1 MNHEY and CDR2 SVGAGI. The V gene lost 8 bases and the J gene lost 5 bases, with 12 bases spanning the gap. The CDR3 region is CASGGRWTEAFF. The CDR3 coding sequence is TGTGCCAGCGGAGGAAGATGGACTGAAGCTTTCTTT.

Worth noting for this clonotype: The junction does not match germline at one end; this may be a read error. The J gene is TRBJ2-7, the V gene TRBV7-6, with unresolved D. CDR1 and CDR2 (germline): SGHVS, FNYEAQ. The CDR3 is made up of 12 amino acids. The CDR3 DNA reads as TGTGCCAGCAGCTCGTCCTTCTACGAGCAGCACTTC. Protein product: CASSSSFYEQHF. The variable domain in full, completed from reference TRBV7-6 and TRBJ2-7, reads GAGVSQSPRYKVTKRGQDVALRCDPISGHVSLYWYRQALGQGPEFLTYFNYEAQQDKSGLPNDRFSAERPEGSISTLTIQRTEQRDSAMYRCASSSSFYEQHFGPGTRLTVT.

This clonotype turned up a few times. The chain employs TRBV11-1 and TRBJ2-1; possible D gene TRBD1, 6 bases. The CDR3 totals 15 residues. The ends were cut back, 5 bases at V and 10 bases at J, with 21 bases in the middle. Germline CDR1 is SGHAT and CDR2 is FQDESV (reference sequence). CDR3 nucleotides: TGTGCCAGCAGCCAGCTGGGTATGGGGGCTAGAGAGCAGTTCTTC. Protein: CASSQLGMGAREQFF. Based on the CDR3 plus reference TRBV11-1 and TRBJ2-1, the full variable domain is EAEVAQSPRYKITEKSQAVAFWCDPISGHATLYWYRQILGQGPELLVQFQDESVVDDSQLPKDRFSAERLKGVDSTLKIQPAELGDSAMYLCASSQLGMGAREQFFGPGTRLTVL.

In its sample, this clonotype was seen a few times. The rearrangement links TRBV28 to TRBJ1-1, with D unresolved. This CDR3 is built from 12 residues. V shed 4 bases and J shed 6 bases, with 9 bases lying between them. In germline, CDR1 is MDHEN, CDR2 SYDVKM. The CDR3 region has the DNA TGTGCCAGCAGTTCTTCTTTCGCTGAAGCTTTCTTT. Translation gives CASSSSFAEAFF.

This clonotype turned up a few times. The genes are TRBV12-5 and TRBJ1-6; TRBD1 might be the D (6 bases). Germline CDR1 reads LGHNT; CDR2 reads FRNRAP. CDR3 length equals 14 residues. Trimming removed 5 bases from V and 13 bases from J, with 18 bases in between. CDR3 DNA sequence: TGTGCTAGTGGTCCACGCAAGCTACAGGGCCCCCTCCACTTT. As protein: CASGPRKLQGPLHF.

This clonotype was recorded a few times. The chain has TRBV7-9 and TRBJ2-3, with no clear D. CDR3 length: 15 residues. V lost 1 base and J lost 0, with 8 bases in between. In germline, CDR1 is SEHNR, CDR2 FQNEAQ (reference sequence). Here the CDR3 reads CASSLDGPSTDTQYF. The CDR3 DNA follows: TGTGCCAGCAGCTTAGACGGGCCTAGCACAGATACGCAGTATTTT. The full variable domain, rest sourced from reference TRBV7-9 and TRBJ2-3, is DTGVSQNPRHKITKRGQNVTFRCDPISEHNRLYWYRQTLGQGPEFLTYFQNEAQLEKSRLLSDRFSAERPKGSFSTLEIQRTEQGDSAMYLCASSLDGPSTDTQYFGPGTRLTVL.

On this clonotype: One end of the junction does not line up with germline, which may come from a read error. The V gene is TRBV5-1, the J gene TRBJ1-2; no clear D gene. The CDR3 is made up of 12 amino acids. Germline V gene sequence: CDR1 SGHRS, CDR2 YFSETQ. CDR3 sequence: CASSLEDYGYTF. In nucleotides, the CDR3 is TGTGCCAGCAGCTTGGAAGATTATGGCTACACCTTC.

Details on this clonotype: Germline and junction disagree at one end, which may indicate a read error. The rearrangement links TRBV29-1 to TRBJ1-4, with a possible D match to TRBD1 (6 bases). From germline, CDR1 is SQVTM and CDR2 ANQGSEA. The CDR3 is made up of 13 amino acids. CDR3 in DNA: TGCAGCGTTACGGGACAATCGACAGAAAAACTGGTTTTT. Encoded protein: CSVTGQSTEKLVF.